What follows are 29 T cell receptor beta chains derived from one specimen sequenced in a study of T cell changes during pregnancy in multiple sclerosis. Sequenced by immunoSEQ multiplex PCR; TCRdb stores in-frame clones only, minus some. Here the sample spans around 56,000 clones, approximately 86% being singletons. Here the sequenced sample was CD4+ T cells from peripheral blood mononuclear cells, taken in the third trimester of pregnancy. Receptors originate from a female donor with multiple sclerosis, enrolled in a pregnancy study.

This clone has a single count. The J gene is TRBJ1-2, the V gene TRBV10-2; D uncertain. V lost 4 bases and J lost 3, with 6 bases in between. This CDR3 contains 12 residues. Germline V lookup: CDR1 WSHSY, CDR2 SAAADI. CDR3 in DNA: TGCGCCAGCAGTGGTCAGTACTATGGCTACACCTTC. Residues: CASSGQYYGYTF.

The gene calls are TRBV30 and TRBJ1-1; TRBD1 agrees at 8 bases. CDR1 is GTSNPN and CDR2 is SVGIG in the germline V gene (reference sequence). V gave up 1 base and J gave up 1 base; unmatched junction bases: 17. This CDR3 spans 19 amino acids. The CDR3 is CAWSGSQFIGQGRNTEAFF. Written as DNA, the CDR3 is TGTGCCTGGAGTGGTTCTCAATTTATAGGACAGGGAAGGAACACTGAAGCTTTCTTT.

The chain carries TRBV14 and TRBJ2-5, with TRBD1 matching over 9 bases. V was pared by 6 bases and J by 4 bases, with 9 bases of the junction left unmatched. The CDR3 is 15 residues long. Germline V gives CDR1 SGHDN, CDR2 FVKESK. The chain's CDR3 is CASRQSGTGLETQYF. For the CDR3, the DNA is TGTGCCAGCAGACAATCCGGGACAGGGTTAGAGACCCAGTACTTC. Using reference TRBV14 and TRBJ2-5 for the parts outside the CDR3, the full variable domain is EAGVTQFPSHSVIEKGQTVTLRCDPISGHDNLYWYRRVMGKEIKFLLHFVKESKQDESGMPNNRFLAERTGGTYSTLKVQPAELEDSGVYFCASRQSGTGLETQYFGPGTRLLVL.

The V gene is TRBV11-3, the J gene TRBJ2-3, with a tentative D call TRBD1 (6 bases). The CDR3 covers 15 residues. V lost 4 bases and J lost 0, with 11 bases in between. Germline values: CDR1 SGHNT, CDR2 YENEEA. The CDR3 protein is CASSSGDLSTDTQYF. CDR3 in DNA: TGTGCCAGCAGCTCAGGGGACCTTAGCACAGATACGCAGTATTTT.

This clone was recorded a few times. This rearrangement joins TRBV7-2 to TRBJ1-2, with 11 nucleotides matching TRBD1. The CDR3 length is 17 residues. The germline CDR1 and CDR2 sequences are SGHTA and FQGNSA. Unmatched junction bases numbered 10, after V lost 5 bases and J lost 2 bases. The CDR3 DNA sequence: TGTGCCAGCAGCCGCCGGACAGGGGGCCTCCTAAACTATGGCTACACCTTC. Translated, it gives CASSRRTGGLLNYGYTF.

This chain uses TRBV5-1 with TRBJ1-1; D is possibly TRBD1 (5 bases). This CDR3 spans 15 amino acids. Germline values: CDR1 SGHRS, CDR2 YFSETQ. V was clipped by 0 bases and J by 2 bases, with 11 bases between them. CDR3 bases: TGCGCCAGCAGCTTGGCCCCGGGGGGTAACACTGAAGCTTTCTTT. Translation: CASSLAPGGNTEAFF.

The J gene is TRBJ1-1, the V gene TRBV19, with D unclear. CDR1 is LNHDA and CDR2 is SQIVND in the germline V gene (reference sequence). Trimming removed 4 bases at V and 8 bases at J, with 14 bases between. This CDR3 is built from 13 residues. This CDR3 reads CASSKTLYGEAFF. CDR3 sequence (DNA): TGTGCCAGTAGTAAAACCCTATACGGGGAAGCTTTCTTT.

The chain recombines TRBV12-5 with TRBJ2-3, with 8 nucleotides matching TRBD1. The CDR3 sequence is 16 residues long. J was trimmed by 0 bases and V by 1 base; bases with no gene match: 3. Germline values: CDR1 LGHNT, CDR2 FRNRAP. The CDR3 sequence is CASGLGAGGSTDTQYF. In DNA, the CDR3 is TGTGCTAGTGGTTTGGGTGCAGGGGGCAGCACAGATACGCAGTATTTT.

CDR3 sequence: CASASHSLNQPQHF. CDR3 bases: TGTGCCAGCGCTTCTCACAGCCTTAATCAGCCCCAGCATTTT. The rearrangement uses TRBV18 and TRBJ1-5; unclear D gene. Trimming took 8 bases from V and 4 from J, leaving 15 bases between them. Germline CDR1 is KGHSH and CDR2 is LQKENI. The CDR3 is 14 amino acids. The full variable domain, rest sourced from reference TRBV18 and TRBJ1-5, is NAGVMQNPRHLVRRRGQEARLRCSPMKGHSHVYWYRQLPEEGLKFMVYLQKENIIDESGMPKERFSAEFPKEGPSILRIQQVVRGDSAAYFCASASHSLNQPQHFGDGTRLSIL.

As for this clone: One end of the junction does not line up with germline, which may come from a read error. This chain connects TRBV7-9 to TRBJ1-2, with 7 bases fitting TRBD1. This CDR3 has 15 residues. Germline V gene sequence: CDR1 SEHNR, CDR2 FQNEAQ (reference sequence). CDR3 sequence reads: CASSPGGQANYGYTF. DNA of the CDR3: TGTGCCAGCAGCCCCGGAGGACAGGCTAATTATGGCTACACCTTC.

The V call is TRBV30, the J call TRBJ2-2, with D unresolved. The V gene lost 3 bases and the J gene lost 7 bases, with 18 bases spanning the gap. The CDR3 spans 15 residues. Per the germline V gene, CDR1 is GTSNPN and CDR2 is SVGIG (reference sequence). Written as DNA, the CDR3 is TGTGCCTGGAGGTGGTCTAGTGTTTACCTCGGGGAGCTGTTTTTT. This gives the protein CAWRWSSVYLGELFF.

Written as DNA, the CDR3 is TGTGCCAGCAGTTTAATCGGGGGACGCTATGGCTACACCTTC. Translated: CASSLIGGRYGYTF. The gene calls are TRBV27 and TRBJ1-2; tentatively, D is TRBD1 (5 bases). Germline lookup yields CDR1 MNHEY and CDR2 SMNVEV (reference sequence). The V and J ends lost 2 bases and 4 bases respectively, with 11 bases between them. The CDR3 has 14 amino acids.

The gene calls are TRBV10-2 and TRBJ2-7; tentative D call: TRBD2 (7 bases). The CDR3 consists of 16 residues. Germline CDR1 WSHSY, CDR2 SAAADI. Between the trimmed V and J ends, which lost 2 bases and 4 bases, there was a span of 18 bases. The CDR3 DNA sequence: TGCGCCAGCAGTGAGAATGGGCGCGGGGGCCAATACGAGCAGTACTTC. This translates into CASSENGRGGQYEQYF.

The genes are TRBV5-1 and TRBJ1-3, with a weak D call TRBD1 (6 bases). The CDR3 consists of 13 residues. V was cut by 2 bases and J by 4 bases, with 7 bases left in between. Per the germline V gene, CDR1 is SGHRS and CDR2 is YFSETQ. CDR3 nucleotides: TGCGCCAGCAGCTTCACAGGGGGAAACACCATATATTTT. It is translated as CASSFTGGNTIYF.

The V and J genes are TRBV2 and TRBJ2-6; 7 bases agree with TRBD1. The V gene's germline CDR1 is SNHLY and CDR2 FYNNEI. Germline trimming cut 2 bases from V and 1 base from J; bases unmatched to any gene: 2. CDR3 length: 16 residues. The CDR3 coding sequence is TGTGCCAGCAGTGAAACAGGGGCGTCTGGGGCCAACGTCCTGACTTTC. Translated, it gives CASSETGASGANVLTF.

CDR3 loop: CASSEALDVAGGYNEQFF. For the CDR3, the DNA is TGTGCCAGCAGTGAGGCTTTAGATGTGGCGGGAGGCTACAATGAGCAGTTCTTC. The chain carries TRBV6-1 and TRBJ2-1, with 8 bases matching TRBD2. Germline V gene sequence: CDR1 MNHNS, CDR2 SASEGT. The CDR3 loop spans 18 amino acids. The V and J ends lost 3 bases and 3 bases, in that order; junction bases with no gene match: 13.

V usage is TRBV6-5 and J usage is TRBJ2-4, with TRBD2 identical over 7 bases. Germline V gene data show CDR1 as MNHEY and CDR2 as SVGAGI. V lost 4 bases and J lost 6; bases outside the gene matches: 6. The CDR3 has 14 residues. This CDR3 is CASSLSRELNIQYF. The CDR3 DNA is TGTGCCAGCAGTTTATCGCGGGAGTTAAACATTCAGTACTTC.

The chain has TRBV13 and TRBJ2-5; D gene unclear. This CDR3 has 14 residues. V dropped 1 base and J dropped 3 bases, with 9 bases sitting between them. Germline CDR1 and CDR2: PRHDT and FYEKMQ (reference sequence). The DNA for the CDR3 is TGTGCCAGCAGCTTAGTCTCACTTGAAGAGACCCAGTACTTC. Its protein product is CASSLVSLEETQYF.

Here the CDR3 reads CASGLVRTSGGAAYNEQFF. The CDR3 DNA sequence: TGTGCTAGTGGTTTGGTTAGGACTAGCGGGGGGGCCGCATACAATGAGCAGTTCTTC. The chain carries TRBV12-5 and TRBJ2-1; 15 bases map to TRBD2. The CDR3 is 19 amino acids. V shed 0 bases, J shed 4 bases, and the junction held 7 bases outside the gene matches. Germline CDR1 is LGHNT and CDR2 is FRNRAP.

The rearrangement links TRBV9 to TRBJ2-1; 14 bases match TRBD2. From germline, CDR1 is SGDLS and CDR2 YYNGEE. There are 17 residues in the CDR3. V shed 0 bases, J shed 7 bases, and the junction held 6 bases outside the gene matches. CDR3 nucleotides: TGTGCCAGCAGCGTAGCTCTGGGACTAGCGGGAGTAAATGAGCAGTTCTTC. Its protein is CASSVALGLAGVNEQFF.

CDR3 sequence (DNA): TGTGCCAGTAGAGGGCAGGGGGAAAAGAATAGGAACACTGAAGCTTTCTTT. Translated, it gives CASRGQGEKNRNTEAFF. The chain is built from TRBV19 and TRBJ1-1; 7 bases line up with TRBD1. This CDR3 is 17 amino acids long. After removal of 6 bases from V and 1 base from J, the junction contained 14 bases not matched to a gene. Germline CDR1 and CDR2: LNHDA and SQIVND (reference sequence).

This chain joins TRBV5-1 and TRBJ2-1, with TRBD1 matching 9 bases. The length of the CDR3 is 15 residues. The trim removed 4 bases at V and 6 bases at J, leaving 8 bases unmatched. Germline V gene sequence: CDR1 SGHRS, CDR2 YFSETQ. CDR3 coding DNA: TGCGCCAGCAGCGTTCTCCGGGACAGGGTCAATGAGCAGTTCTTC. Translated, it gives CASSVLRDRVNEQFF.

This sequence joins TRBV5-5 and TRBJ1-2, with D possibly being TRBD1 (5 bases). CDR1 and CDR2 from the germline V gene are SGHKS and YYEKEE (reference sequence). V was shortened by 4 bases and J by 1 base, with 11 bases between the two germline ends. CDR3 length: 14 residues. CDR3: CASSTSRVNYGYTF. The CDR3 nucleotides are TGTGCCAGCAGCACCTCCAGGGTTAACTATGGCTACACCTTC.

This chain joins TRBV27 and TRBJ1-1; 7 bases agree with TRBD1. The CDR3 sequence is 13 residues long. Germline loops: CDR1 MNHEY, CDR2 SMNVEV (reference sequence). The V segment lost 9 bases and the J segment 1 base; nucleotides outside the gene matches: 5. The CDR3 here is CASEDRPNTEAFF. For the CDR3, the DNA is TGTGCCAGTGAGGACAGGCCGAACACTGAAGCTTTCTTT.

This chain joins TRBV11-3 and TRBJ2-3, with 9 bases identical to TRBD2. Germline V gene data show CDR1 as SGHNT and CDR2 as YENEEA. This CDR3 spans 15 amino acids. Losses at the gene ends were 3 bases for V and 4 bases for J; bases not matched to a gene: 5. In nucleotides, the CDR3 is TGTGCCAGCAGCTTTAGCGGGAGTTCATCAGATACGCAGTATTTT. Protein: CASSFSGSSSDTQYF.

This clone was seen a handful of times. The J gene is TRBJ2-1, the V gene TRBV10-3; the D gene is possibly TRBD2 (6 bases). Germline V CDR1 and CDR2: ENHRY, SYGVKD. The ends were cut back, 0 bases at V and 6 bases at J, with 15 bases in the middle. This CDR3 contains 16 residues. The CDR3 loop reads CAISESTGVGSNEQFF. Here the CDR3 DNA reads TGTGCCATCAGTGAGTCGACGGGAGTAGGGTCCAATGAGCAGTTCTTC.

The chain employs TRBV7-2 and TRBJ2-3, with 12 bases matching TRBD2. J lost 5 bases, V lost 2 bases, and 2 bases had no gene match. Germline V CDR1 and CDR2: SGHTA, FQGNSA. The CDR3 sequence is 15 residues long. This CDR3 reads CASSLLAGGRDTQYF. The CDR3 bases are TGTGCCAGCAGCTTACTAGCGGGAGGGCGAGATACGCAGTATTTT.

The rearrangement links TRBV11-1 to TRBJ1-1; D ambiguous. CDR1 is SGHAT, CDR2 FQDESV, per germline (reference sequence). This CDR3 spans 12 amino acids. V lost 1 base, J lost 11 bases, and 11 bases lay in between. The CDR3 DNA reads TGTGCCAGCAGCTTAGAAATCCATGAGGCTTTCTTT. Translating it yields CASSLEIHEAFF.

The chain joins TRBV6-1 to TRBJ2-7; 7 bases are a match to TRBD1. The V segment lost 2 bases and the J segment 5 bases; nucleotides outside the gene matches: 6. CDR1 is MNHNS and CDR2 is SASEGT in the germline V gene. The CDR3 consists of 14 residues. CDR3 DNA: TGTGCCAGCAGTGAATCGGGACAGTACGACGAGCAGTACTTC. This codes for CASSESGQYDEQYF.